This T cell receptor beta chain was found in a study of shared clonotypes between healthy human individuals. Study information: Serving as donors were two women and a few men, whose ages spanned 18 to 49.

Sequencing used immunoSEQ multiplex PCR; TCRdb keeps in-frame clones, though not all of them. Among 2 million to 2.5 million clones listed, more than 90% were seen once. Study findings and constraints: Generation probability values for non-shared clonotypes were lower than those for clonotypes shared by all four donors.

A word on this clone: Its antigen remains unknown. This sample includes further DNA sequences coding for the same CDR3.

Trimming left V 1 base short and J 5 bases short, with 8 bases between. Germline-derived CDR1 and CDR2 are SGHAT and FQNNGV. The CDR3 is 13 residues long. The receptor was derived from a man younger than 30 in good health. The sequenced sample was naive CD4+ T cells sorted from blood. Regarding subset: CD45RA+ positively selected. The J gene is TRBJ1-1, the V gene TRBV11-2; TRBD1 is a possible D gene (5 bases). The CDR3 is CASSLVQGTEAFF. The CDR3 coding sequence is TGTGCCAGCAGCTTAGTGCAGGGAACTGAAGCTTTCTTT. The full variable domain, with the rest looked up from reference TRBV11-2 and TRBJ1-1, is EAGVAQSPRYKIIEKRQSVAFWCNPISGHATLYWYQQILGQGPKLLIQFQNNGVVDDSQLPKDRFSAERLKGVDSTLKIQPAKLEDSAVYLCASSLVQGTEAFFGQGTRLTVV.